Following are 22 T cell receptor beta chains from one sample sequenced in a study of blood T cell repertoires in COVID-19. This table comes from immunoSEQ multiplex PCR, and its TCRdb copy is limited to in-frame clones, with some not included. The repertoire holds 250,000 or so clones, with 75% to 90% as singletons. The sequenced material came from PBMCs or T cells enriched from blood (not recorded which). These receptors all come from a woman in her thirties or forties who had been exposed to COVID-19.

The chain carries TRBV15 and TRBJ2-7, with TRBD1 matching over 8 bases. This CDR3 contains 14 residues. The J segment lost 6 bases and the V segment lost 0 bases, leaving 4 bases of the junction unmatched. The V gene's germline CDR1 is LNHNV and CDR2 YYDKDF (reference sequence). The CDR3 spells CATSRDQGAGEQYV. CDR3 DNA sequence: TGTGCCACCAGCAGAGATCAGGGGGCGGGCGAGCAGTACGTC.

This chain connects TRBV10-3 to TRBJ1-6; 11 bases agree with TRBD1. The CDR3 has 15 residues. Germline CDR1 and CDR2: ENHRY and SYGVKD. The trim removed 3 bases at V and 14 bases at J, leaving 9 bases unmatched. CDR3 nucleotide sequence: TGTGCCATCAGTGACCCGGGACAGGGGGAGGTGGCCCTCCACTTT. Its translation: CAISDPGQGEVALHF.

The chain has TRBV5-1 and TRBJ1-1; a weak D match, TRBD1 (5 bases). Germline-derived CDR1 and CDR2 are SGHRS and YFSETQ. The V gene lost 4 bases and the J gene lost 3 bases, with 16 bases spanning the gap. The CDR3 is 15 amino acids. CDR3 nucleotides: TGCGCCAGCAGCCTGATTCAGGGTTCCGACACTGAAGCTTTCTTT. Amino acid sequence: CASSLIQGSDTEAFF.

The rearrangement links TRBV12-3 or TRBV12-4 to TRBJ1-5, with D perhaps TRBD1 (5 bases). The V gene lost 8 bases and the J gene lost 4 bases, with 12 bases spanning the gap. The CDR3 consists of 13 residues. The CDR3 here is CASRGLDNQPQHF. The CDR3 bases are TGTGCCAGCCGGGGACTCGATAATCAGCCCCAGCATTTT.

Regarding this clone: One junction end disagrees with the germline gene, perhaps due to a read error. This chain connects TRBV5-1 to TRBJ1-1, with 7 bases matching TRBD1. The V gene's germline CDR1 is SGHRS and CDR2 YFSETQ. The CDR3 extends over 15 amino acids. CDR3 residues: CASSLTDRANTEAFF. In DNA, the CDR3 is TGTGCCAGCAGCCTGACTGACAGGGCGAACACTGAAGCTTTCTTT. The full variable domain, completed using reference TRBV5-1 and TRBJ1-1, is KAGVTQTPRYLIKTRGQQVTLSCSPISGHRSVSWYQQTPGQGLQFLFEYFSETQRNKGNFPGRFSGRQFSNSRSEMNVSTLELGDSALYLCASSLTDRANTEAFFGQGTRLTVV.

This clone was observed once. Compared with germline, one end of the junction differs, possibly owing to a read error. The V and J genes are TRBV5-1 and TRBJ2-1; TRBD2 agrees at 10 bases. CDR3 length: 14 residues. The germline gives CDR1 SGHRS, CDR2 YFSETQ. The CDR3 region has the DNA TGTGCCAGCAGCGGACTAGCGGAGGGGAATGAGCAGTTCTTC. Translated, it gives CASSGLAEGNEQFF.

The chain employs TRBV28 and TRBJ2-7, with 9 bases lining up with TRBD2. The CDR3 runs to 15 residues. Germline V CDR1 and CDR2: MDHEN, SYDVKM. Germline trimming cut 5 bases from V and 6 bases from J; bases unmatched to any gene: 11. The CDR3 DNA follows: TGTGCCAGCAGTGGGGCCGGGACTAGCAGATCCGAGCAGTACGTC. Protein product: CASSGAGTSRSEQYV.

The genes are TRBV7-7 and TRBJ1-3; 8 bases are shared with TRBD1. CDR3 length: 15 residues. V was pared by 5 bases and J by 2 bases, with 5 bases of the junction left unmatched. Germline V CDR1 and CDR2: SSHAT, FNYEAQ (reference sequence). The DNA for the CDR3 is TGTGCCAGCAGCCCGGACAGGGTGGCTGGAAACACCATATATTTT. Its protein product is CASSPDRVAGNTIYF. The full variable domain, with the rest looked up from reference TRBV7-7 and TRBJ1-3, is GAGVSQSPRYKVTKRGQDVTLRCDPISSHATLYWYQQALGQGPEFLTYFNYEAQPDKSGLPSDRFSAERPEGSISTLTIQRTEQRDSAMYRCASSPDRVAGNTIYFGEGSWLTVV.

This clone was detected only once. In nucleotides, the CDR3 is TGTGCCTGGAGTTCTCTAGCGGGAGTGGGAGAGACCCAGTACTTC. This sequence encodes CAWSSLAGVGETQYF. This chain connects TRBV30 to TRBJ2-5, with 10 bases fitting TRBD2. With V trimmed by 2 bases and J by 4 bases, 7 bases remained unmatched. The CDR3 consists of 15 residues. In germline, CDR1 is GTSNPN, CDR2 SVGIG (reference sequence).

The chain uses TRBV10-3 and TRBJ2-5; maybe TRBD1 (5 bases). V was trimmed by 3 bases and J by 8 bases, leaving 16 bases between them. CDR3 size: 14 residues. The germline V gene encodes CDR1 ENHRY and CDR2 SYGVKD. The CDR3 loop reads CAISEVTDIVTQYF. Written as DNA, the CDR3 is TGTGCCATCAGTGAAGTGACAGATATAGTTACCCAGTACTTC.

The chain links TRBV4-1 to TRBJ1-1; 8 bases match TRBD1. CDR3 length: 15 amino acids. The trim removed 3 bases at V and 3 bases at J, leaving 6 bases unmatched. Germline CDR1 reads MGHRA; CDR2 reads YSYEKL. The CDR3 DNA is TGCGCCAGCAGCCATCTAGGACAGGGTGACACTGAAGCTTTCTTT. Amino acid sequence: CASSHLGQGDTEAFF.

CDR3 coding DNA: TGTGCCAGCAGCCTAGCGGTGGGCTATGGCTACACCTTC. The encoded protein is CASSLAVGYGYTF. The rearrangement uses TRBV6-2 or TRBV6-3 and TRBJ1-2, with D unclear. The germline CDR1 and CDR2 sequences are MNHEY and SVGEGT. V gave up 6 bases and J gave up 4 bases, with 12 bases separating them. The CDR3 runs 13 residues.

The chain links TRBV28 to TRBJ1-6; tentative D call: TRBD1 (5 bases). CDR1 MDHEN and CDR2 SYDVKM come from the germline V gene. Trimming removed 5 bases at V and 11 bases at J, with 16 bases between. The CDR3 runs 14 residues. The CDR3 is CASSPGDRGTPLHF. CDR3 nucleotide sequence: TGTGCCAGCAGTCCGGGAGACAGAGGGACACCCCTCCACTTT. Filled out from reference TRBV28 and TRBJ1-6, the complete variable domain reads DVKVTQSSRYLVKRTGEKVFLECVQDMDHENMFWYRQDPGLGLRLIYFSYDVKMKEKGDIPEGYSVSREKKERFSLILESASTNQTSMYLCASSPGDRGTPLHFGNGTRLTVT.

The genes are TRBV28 and TRBJ2-7; 8 nucleotides line up with TRBD2. Per germline, CDR1 MDHEN and CDR2 SYDVKM. V shed 5 bases, J shed 6 bases, and the junction held 9 bases outside the gene matches. The CDR3 is 14 residues long. The CDR3 loop is CASSAPGLVTEQYF. In DNA, the CDR3 is TGTGCCAGCAGTGCCCCGGGACTAGTAACCGAGCAGTACTTC. Full variable domain (rest looked up from reference TRBV28 and TRBJ2-7): DVKVTQSSRYLVKRTGEKVFLECVQDMDHENMFWYRQDPGLGLRLIYFSYDVKMKEKGDIPEGYSVSREKKERFSLILESASTNQTSMYLCASSAPGLVTEQYFGPGTRLTVT.

This rearrangement joins TRBV6-5 to TRBJ2-7; D perhaps matches TRBD2 (5 bases). From germline, CDR1 is MNHEY and CDR2 SVGAGI. The CDR3 runs 15 residues. V was trimmed by 6 bases and J by 3 bases, leaving 18 bases between them. The CDR3 DNA is TGTGCCAGCAGATTTAAGAGGACTGGTTTCTACGAGCAGTACTTC. The encoded protein is CASRFKRTGFYEQYF.

V gene TRBV27 combines with J gene TRBJ2-1, with 8 bases matching TRBD1. The CDR3 runs 15 residues. Looked up from germline, CDR1 is MNHEY and CDR2 is SMNVEV (reference sequence). J gave up 7 bases and V 2 bases, and 7 bases lay outside the gene matches. The CDR3 protein is CASSLLGQGRNEQFF. The DNA for the CDR3 is TGTGCCAGCAGTTTACTAGGACAGGGAAGAAATGAGCAGTTCTTC.

This clone was counted once. The gene calls are TRBV11-2 and TRBJ2-5, with D perhaps matching TRBD2 (7 bases). The CDR3 loop spans 16 amino acids. Germline CDR1 reads SGHAT; CDR2 reads FQNNGV. The V gene lost 1 base and the J gene lost 5 bases, with 17 bases spanning the gap. CDR3: CASSLGGAGARETQYF. The CDR3 DNA reads as TGTGCCAGCAGCTTAGGGGGGGCGGGGGCGCGGGAGACCCAGTACTTC.

The CDR3 region is CASSAGHSETQYF. The CDR3 DNA reads TGTGCCAGCAGCGCGGGTCATTCAGAGACCCAGTACTTC. This chain connects TRBV5-6 to TRBJ2-5; D is perhaps TRBD2 (5 bases). This CDR3 is 13 amino acids long. Trimming left V 4 bases short and J 4 bases short, with 11 bases between. Per germline, CDR1 SGHDT and CDR2 YYEEEE.

The V call is TRBV6-5, the J call TRBJ2-1, with D maybe TRBD2 (6 bases). The CDR3 totals 15 residues. Trimming pared 4 bases from V and 8 bases from J, leaving 18 bases between. Germline V gives CDR1 MNHEY, CDR2 SVGAGI. DNA of the CDR3: TGTGCCAGCAGTTCTGACGCCGGGAGTCAGTATGAGCAGTTCTTC. Its protein product is CASSSDAGSQYEQFF.

CDR3 residues: CASSLPGLPNSPLHF. The DNA of the CDR3 is TGTGCCAGCAGCTTACCCGGACTGCCAAATTCACCCCTCCACTTT. The rearrangement links TRBV11-2 to TRBJ1-6; D gene ambiguous. V was pared by 2 bases and J by 7 bases, with 12 bases between. The CDR3 consists of 15 residues. Germline CDR1 reads SGHAT; CDR2 reads FQNNGV. Looking up the rest from reference TRBV11-2 and TRBJ1-6 gives the full variable domain: EAGVAQSPRYKIIEKRQSVAFWCNPISGHATLYWYQQILGQGPKLLIQFQNNGVVDDSQLPKDRFSAERLKGVDSTLKIQPAKLEDSAVYLCASSLPGLPNSPLHFGNGTRLTVT.

The chain couples TRBV7-9 to TRBJ2-7, with D possibly TRBD1 on 6 matching bases. The germline CDR1 and CDR2 sequences are SEHNR and FQNEAQ (reference sequence). Trimming left V 4 bases short and J 0 bases short, with 10 bases between. This CDR3 has 14 residues. CDR3 residues: CASSSRDNSYEQYF. The CDR3 DNA sequence: TGTGCCAGCAGCTCCCGGGACAACTCCTACGAGCAGTACTTC.

V is TRBV19 and J is TRBJ2-3; maybe TRBD1 (6 bases). There are 13 residues in the CDR3. CDR1 and CDR2 from the germline V gene are LNHDA and SQIVND (reference sequence). V was pared by 5 bases and J by 4 bases, with 10 bases between. CDR3 sequence reads: CASSQGLADTQYF. CDR3 DNA sequence: TGTGCCAGTAGTCAGGGGTTGGCAGATACGCAGTATTTT.